The source of this T cell receptor beta chain is a study of tumor-infiltrating lymphocytes in primary liver carcinoma (dated by TCRdb to about 2017). Context from the whole study: The five patients, three men and two women aged 30 to 69 years, had hepatocellular carcinoma (four) or combined HCC and intrahepatic cholangiocarcinoma (one). Agilent mRNA microarray profiling was performed on the approximately 26 tumor region samples to relate TCRbeta repertoire diversity to the local molecular phenotype. Tumors of the five patients were stage T1-T3 N0M0 with maximum diameters of roughly 4.2 to 11 cm. Reproducibility between technical replicate repertoires was high, with correlation coefficients above 0.95 and mean shared-clone rates near 0.89. A total of about 35 specimens from 5 patients went through TCRbeta repertoire sequencing, namely 25 tumor regions, 5 adjacent noncancerous liver tissues and 5 peripheral blood samples. The study combined TCRbeta repertoire sequencing, expression microarrays and whole-exome sequencing across five regions of each liver tumor, with adjacent normal tissue and blood. Each sample produced about 3.5 to 7.5 million productive TCRbeta reads, and read depth showed no significant difference between tissue types. Study-wide findings and limitations: Because only the TCR beta chain was sequenced and unpaired alpha chains were not captured, true repertoire diversity is likely underestimated. The top 250 clones made up a significantly larger repertoire fraction in tumors than in blood (p = 0.039). Only about 7-25% of top clones were found in all five regions of a tumor, suggesting spatial heterogeneity of tumor-infiltrating T cells. Repertoire overlap was higher between tumor regions (mean around 36%) than tumor-adjacent (17%) or tumor-blood (roughly 14%) pairs, consistent with antigen-driven expansion. Bulk unsorted samples precluded comparing CD4+ and CD8+ T cell repertoires. The study included only four to six patients, and the authors note findings should be validated in a larger study.

Without any cell sorting, total RNA and DNA were co-extracted from 20-30 mg of bulk tissue using the AllPrep DNA/RNA mini kit. Between late 2015 and March 2016, 4 or 5 patients in China with histopathologically diagnosed primary liver carcinoma had their tumors surgically resected. At the time of sampling, the patients had chronic HBV infection and had not received any treatment. Five spatially separated regions were sampled from each tumor: the superior, inferior, left-lateral and right-lateral poles, plus the tumor centre. Histological examination found more than 90% viable tumor cells in every tumor sample. Each fresh piece of tumor and adjacent tissue was cut in two, with one half stored in RNAlater at -80 degrees C and the other half sent for histology. Starting from around 520 ng total RNA, TCRbeta-specific cDNA was produced by reverse transcription with a constant-region primer and ProtoScript II reverse transcriptase. TCRbeta libraries were built with three nested multiplex PCR rounds, a slightly modified ARM-PCR procedure. Sample barcodes and Illumina adapters were added in a final 25-cycle PCR with Deep VentR polymerase. Before sequencing, amplicons between 200 and 500 bp were purified from gel using a QIAquick gel extraction kit. An Illumina HiSeq 2500 was used to sequence the TCRbeta amplicons, generating 250-bp paired-end reads. The published analysis was carried out like this. Trimmomatic v0.33 was used to quality-trim the reads, and FLASH v1.2.11 was used to merge paired reads so that full CDR3 sequences could be recovered. MiGEC v1.2.1b assigned V, D and J germline segments to the rearranged TCRbeta sequences. Clonotype statistics and Shannon-Wiener diversity indices were calculated with VDJtools v1.0.0. Except for diversity analysis, only the 250 most abundant clonotypes of each sample were used in subsequent analyses to reduce sampling bias. The public reads were reprocessed in TCRdb via fastp at Q25 and MiXCR, keeping in-frame beta chains. Every CDR3 protein is listed once, alongside the most common genes and DNA of its rows. These V and J calls derive from TCRdb rather than the authors' analysis. The sample table shows 45,000 to 55,000 distinct CDR3 sequences, and 70% to 75% are seen once. About 25% of the sample goes to the ten largest clones.

Details on this clonotype: The antigen it binds to is not known. A much larger clonotype is one base distant, so this may be a read error.

The sequenced sample was liver tumor tissue from sampling region 2. The label giving this sample's cell subset or site can be read as: tumor region T2, inferior pole. The source is a man aged 35 to 55 with primary liver carcinoma and hepatitis B virus infection.

The DNA sequence reads TGTGCCAGCAGCGACCAGGTTCAGTCCCAGCATTTT. It encodes CASSDQVQSQHF. The receptor chain draws on TRBV7-8 and TRBJ1-5; the D gene lacks a confident call. Its CDR3 holds 12 amino acids, cysteine through phenylalanine. Only the CDR3 portion is preserved as DNA: 36 bases, with reading frame beginning at the first base. Per the germline V gene, SGHVS is the CDR1 and FQNEAQ is the CDR2.